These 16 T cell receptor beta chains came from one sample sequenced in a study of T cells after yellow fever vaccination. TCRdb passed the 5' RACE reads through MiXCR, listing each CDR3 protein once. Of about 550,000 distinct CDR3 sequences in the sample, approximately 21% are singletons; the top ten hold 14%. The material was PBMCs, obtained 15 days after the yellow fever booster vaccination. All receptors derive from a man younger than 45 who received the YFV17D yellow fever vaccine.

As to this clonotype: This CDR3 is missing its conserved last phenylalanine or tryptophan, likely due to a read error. This CDR3 is CASGGQTASYEQYL. DNA of the CDR3: TGTGCCAGCGGGGGACAGACCGCCTCCTACGAGCAGTACCTC. The chain has TRBV28 and TRBJ2-7; 7 bases align to TRBD1. This CDR3 is built from 14 residues. The J segment lost 0 bases and the V segment lost 8 bases, leaving 7 bases of the junction unmatched. Looked up from germline, CDR1 is MDHEN and CDR2 is SYDVKM.

The CDR3 coding sequence is TGCGCCAGCAGCTTGGATGGTAGCGGGAGGGCCTTAGATACGCAGTATTTT. It yields the protein CASSLDGSGRALDTQYF. The chain uses TRBV5-1 and TRBJ2-3, with 11 bases that match TRBD2. Per germline, CDR1 SGHRS and CDR2 YFSETQ. The CDR3 sequence is 17 residues long. V gave up 0 bases and J gave up 5 bases; unmatched junction bases: 8.

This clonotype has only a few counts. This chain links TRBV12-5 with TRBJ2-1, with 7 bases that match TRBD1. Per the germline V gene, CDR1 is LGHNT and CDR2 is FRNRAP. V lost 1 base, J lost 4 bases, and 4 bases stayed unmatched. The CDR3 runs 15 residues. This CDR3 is CASGLGQGSYNEQFF. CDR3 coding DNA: TGTGCTAGTGGTTTGGGACAGGGAAGTTACAATGAGCAGTTCTTC.

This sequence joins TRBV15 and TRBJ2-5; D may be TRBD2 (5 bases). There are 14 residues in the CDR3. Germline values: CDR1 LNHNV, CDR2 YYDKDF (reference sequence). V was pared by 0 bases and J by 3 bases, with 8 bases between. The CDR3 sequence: CATSRDLGEETQYF. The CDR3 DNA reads TGTGCCACCAGCAGAGATCTCGGGGAAGAGACCCAGTACTTC.

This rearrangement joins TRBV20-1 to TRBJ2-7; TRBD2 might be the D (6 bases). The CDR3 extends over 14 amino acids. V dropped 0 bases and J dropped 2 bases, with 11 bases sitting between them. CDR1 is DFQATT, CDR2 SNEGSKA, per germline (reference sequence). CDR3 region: CSARDHRGTYEQYF. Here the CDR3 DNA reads TGCAGTGCTAGAGATCACCGGGGGACCTACGAGCAGTACTTC.

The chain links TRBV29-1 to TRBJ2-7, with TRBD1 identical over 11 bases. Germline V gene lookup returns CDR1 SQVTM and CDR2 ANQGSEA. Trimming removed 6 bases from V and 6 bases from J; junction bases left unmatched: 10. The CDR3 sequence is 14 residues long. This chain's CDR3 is CSVLGQGGPIEQYF. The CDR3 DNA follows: TGCAGCGTGTTGGGACAGGGGGGCCCTATCGAGCAGTACTTC.

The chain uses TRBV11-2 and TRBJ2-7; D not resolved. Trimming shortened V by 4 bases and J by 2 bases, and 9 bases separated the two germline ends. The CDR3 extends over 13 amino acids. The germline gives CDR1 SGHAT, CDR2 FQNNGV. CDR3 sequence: CASSSYATYEQYF. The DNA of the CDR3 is TGTGCCAGCAGCTCGTATGCGACCTACGAGCAGTACTTC.

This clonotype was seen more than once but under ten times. CDR3 region: CASRGIAGSLDTQYF. CDR3 in DNA: TGCGCCAGCAGAGGAATAGCGGGAAGTCTAGATACGCAGTATTTT. The chain links TRBV5-1 to TRBJ2-3, with 8 bases that match TRBD2. Germline-derived CDR1 and CDR2 are SGHRS and YFSETQ. The CDR3 loop spans 15 amino acids. The V and J ends lost 5 bases and 5 bases, in that order; junction bases with no gene match: 10.

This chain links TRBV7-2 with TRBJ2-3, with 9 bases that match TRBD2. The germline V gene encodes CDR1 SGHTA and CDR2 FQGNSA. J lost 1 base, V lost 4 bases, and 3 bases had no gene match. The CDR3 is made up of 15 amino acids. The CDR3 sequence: CASSWGGGGTDTQYF. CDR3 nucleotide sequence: TGTGCCAGCAGCTGGGGCGGGGGGGGCACAGATACGCAGTATTTT.

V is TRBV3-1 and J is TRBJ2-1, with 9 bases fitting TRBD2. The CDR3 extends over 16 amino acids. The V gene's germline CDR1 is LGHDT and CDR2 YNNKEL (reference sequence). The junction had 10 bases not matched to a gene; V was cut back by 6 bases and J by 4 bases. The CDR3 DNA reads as TGTGCCAGCAGGAAAAAAGCGGGAGGTATATACAATGAGCAGTTCTTC. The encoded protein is CASRKKAGGIYNEQFF.

The CDR3 sequence: CASSPEAGESYNEQFF. CDR3 DNA sequence: TGTGCCAGCAGCCCGGAGGCGGGAGAGTCCTACAATGAGCAGTTCTTC. This chain uses TRBV7-8 with TRBJ2-1; 7 nucleotides line up with TRBD2. The CDR3 totals 16 residues. The V gene's germline CDR1 is SGHVS and CDR2 FQNEAQ. V trimming: 5 bases; J trimming: 1 base; junction bases outside the gene matches: 8.

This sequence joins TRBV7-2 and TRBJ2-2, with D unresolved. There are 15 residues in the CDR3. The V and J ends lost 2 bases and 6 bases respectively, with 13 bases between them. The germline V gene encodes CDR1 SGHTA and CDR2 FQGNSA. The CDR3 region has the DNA TGTGCCAGCAGCTTATATATGACTTCACCCGGGGAGCTGTTTTTT. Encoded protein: CASSLYMTSPGELFF.

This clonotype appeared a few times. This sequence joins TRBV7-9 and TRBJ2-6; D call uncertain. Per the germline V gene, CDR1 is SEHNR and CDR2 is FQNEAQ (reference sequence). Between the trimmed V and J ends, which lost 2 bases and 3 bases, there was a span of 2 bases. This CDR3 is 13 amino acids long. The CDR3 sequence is CASSLHGANVLTF. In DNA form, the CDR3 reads TGTGCCAGCAGCTTACATGGGGCCAACGTCCTGACTTTC. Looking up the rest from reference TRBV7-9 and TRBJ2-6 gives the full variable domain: DTGVSQNPRHKITKRGQNVTFRCDPISEHNRLYWYRQTLGQGPEFLTYFQNEAQLEKSRLLSDRFSAERPKGSFSTLEIQRTEQGDSAMYLCASSLHGANVLTFGAGSRLTVL.

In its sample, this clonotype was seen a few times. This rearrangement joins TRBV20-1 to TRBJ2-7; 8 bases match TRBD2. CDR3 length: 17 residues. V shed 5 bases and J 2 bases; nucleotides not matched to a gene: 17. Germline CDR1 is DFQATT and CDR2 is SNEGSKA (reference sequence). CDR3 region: CSAEPGQVAGKTYEQYF. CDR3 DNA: TGCAGTGCTGAACCCGGGCAGGTAGCGGGAAAAACCTACGAGCAGTACTTC.

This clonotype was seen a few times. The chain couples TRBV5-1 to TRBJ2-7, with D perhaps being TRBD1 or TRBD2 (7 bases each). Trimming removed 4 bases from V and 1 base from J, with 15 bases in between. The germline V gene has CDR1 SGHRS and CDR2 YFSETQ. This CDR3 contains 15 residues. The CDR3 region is CASSQTGDYSYEQYF. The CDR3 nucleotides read TGCGCCAGCAGCCAAACAGGGGACTATTCCTACGAGCAGTACTTC.

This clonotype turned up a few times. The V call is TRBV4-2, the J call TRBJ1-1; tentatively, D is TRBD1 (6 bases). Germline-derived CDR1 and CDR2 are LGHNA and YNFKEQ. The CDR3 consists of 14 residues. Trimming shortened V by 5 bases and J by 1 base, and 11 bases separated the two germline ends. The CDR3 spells CASSDVRGNTEAFF. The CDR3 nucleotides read TGTGCCAGCAGCGACGTCAGGGGGAACACTGAAGCTTTCTTT.